This TCR beta chain came from a study of blood T cell repertoires in COVID-19. Study background: Samples representing acute and convalescent COVID-19 were sourced from the United States, Italy and Spain. PBMCs, B-cell-depleted T cells, or T cells were the source of the cDNA or gDNA that made up the material.

Using immunoSEQ multiplex PCR, the repertoire was profiled, and TCRdb retains in-frame clones only, with some absent. This table holds roughly 110,000 clones, around 83% found once. V lost 9 bases, J lost 7 bases, and 9 bases stayed unmatched. There are 13 residues in the CDR3. Germline V gives CDR1 SNHLY, CDR2 FYNNEI. The clonotype comes from a man in his sixties or seventies with acute or convalescent COVID-19. The rearrangement joins TRBV2 to TRBJ1-2; TRBD1 matches 9 bases. Specimen: peripheral blood. Here the CDR3 reads CASEAETGGGYTF. DNA of the CDR3: TGTGCCAGTGAGGCTGAGACAGGGGGTGGCTACACCTTC.